This TCR beta chain was profiled in a study of T cells in Graves' hyperthyroidism and ophthalmopathy. There are a few counts of this clonotype. Its antigen is unidentified. No progression to ophthalmopathy during 18 months of follow-up defined stable disease. Uncontrolled infections, other autoimmune diseases, pregnancy or lactation led to exclusion of patients. Researchers amplified the TCR beta CDR3 regions from RNA transcripts. The TCR CDR3 was amplified in a first-round RT-PCR using the HTBI primer set. Via MiXCR, TCRdb re-called the multiplex PCR reads, giving one row per CDR3 protein. The profile shows hundreds of thousands of distinct CDR3 sequences, 38% of them singletons. Broader study findings: Blood also contained most expanded thyroid clonotypes above 0.001.

The V end was cut by 0 bases, the J end by 13 bases, with 18 bases between. Germline V gene lookup returns CDR1 MGHRA and CDR2 YSYEKL. The CDR3 loop spans 14 amino acids. The gene calls are TRBV4-1 and TRBJ2-5, with D tentatively TRBD2 (5 bases). This TCR was sampled from a man between 18 and 29 years old with Graves' hyperthyroidism. Sequencing was performed on blood. Here the CDR3 DNA reads TGCGCCAGCAGCCAAGAGTCGGCGACGGGGTATCCGTACTTC. This codes for CASSQESATGYPYF.